The 30 T cell receptor beta chains given below trace back to one sample, sequenced in a study of T cells after yellow fever vaccination. TCRdb redid the calling of the 5' RACE reads with MiXCR, one entry per CDR3 protein. The table has around 320,000 distinct CDR3 sequences, approximately 4% seen once; the top ten hold roughly a fifth. The sequences come from PBMCs, collected 15 days after the yellow fever booster vaccination. The receptors originated from a man between 18 and 29 years old who received the YFV17D yellow fever vaccine.

This clonotype was seen repeatedly, ten times or more. The chain joins TRBV20-1 to TRBJ2-7; 9 nucleotides align to TRBD1. The CDR3 contains 14 residues. The germline V gene has CDR1 DFQATT and CDR2 SNEGSKA (reference sequence). J gave up 1 base and V 6 bases, and 7 bases lay outside the gene matches. The CDR3 DNA is TGCAGTGCCTTCGGACAGGGGCGGTCCTACGAGCAGTACGTC. Protein product: CSAFGQGRSYEQYV.

There are a few counts of this clonotype. The genes are TRBV4-1 and TRBJ1-1; 8 nucleotides match TRBD1. Per the germline V gene, CDR1 is MGHRA and CDR2 is YSYEKL. The V segment lost 8 bases and the J segment 2 bases; nucleotides outside the gene matches: 10. The CDR3 is made up of 15 amino acids. CDR3 nucleotides: TGCGCCAGCCGAAGATCGGACAGGGCCAACACTGAAGCTTTCTTT. The encoded protein is CASRRSDRANTEAFF.

This clonotype was seen ten or more times. The gene calls are TRBV12-3 or TRBV12-4 and TRBJ2-6; D possibly uses TRBD1 or TRBD2 (5 bases each). The CDR3 totals 18 residues. Trimming cost V 6 bases and J 0 bases, with 18 bases left between them. This CDR3 is CASRKSGTVYSGANVLTF. The CDR3 DNA is TGTGCCAGCAGGAAATCCGGGACGGTGTACTCTGGGGCCAACGTCCTGACTTTC.

This clonotype appeared many times. V gene TRBV29-1 combines with J gene TRBJ1-2; a weak D match, TRBD1 (5 bases). The CDR3 covers 14 residues. Germline V CDR1 and CDR2: SQVTM, ANQGSEA. V lost 6 bases, J lost 4 bases, and 18 bases lay in between. CDR3 loop: CSVRRIAGSYGYTF. The CDR3 region has the DNA TGCAGCGTCCGACGAATTGCAGGGTCCTATGGCTACACCTTC.

This clonotype was counted ten times or more. The chain employs TRBV10-3 and TRBJ2-1; 10 bases fit TRBD2. CDR3 length equals 14 residues. V was pared by 8 bases and J by 3 bases, with 4 bases of the junction left unmatched. The germline V gene has CDR1 ENHRY and CDR2 SYGVKD. CDR3 DNA: TGTGCCATCGGAGCGGGGGGGTACTACAATGAGCAGTTCTTC. Amino acids: CAIGAGGYYNEQFF.

The rearrangement joins TRBV5-1 to TRBJ2-6; D unclear. CDR1 and CDR2 from the germline V gene are SGHRS and YFSETQ. The V end was cut by 7 bases, the J end by 1 base, with 21 bases between. The CDR3 runs to 18 residues. CDR3: CASAPHGSEFSGANVLTF. The CDR3 region has the DNA TGCGCCAGCGCCCCCCACGGGTCGGAGTTTTCTGGGGCCAACGTCCTGACTTTC.

This clonotype occurred many times. The chain links TRBV4-1 to TRBJ2-1; 7 bases match TRBD1. The CDR3 contains 14 residues. J lost 6 bases, V lost 2 bases, and 4 bases had no gene match. Germline V gives CDR1 MGHRA, CDR2 YSYEKL. Here the CDR3 DNA reads TGCGCCAGCAGCCAAACGACAGGGAGCAATGAGCAGTTCTTC. It yields the protein CASSQTTGSNEQFF.

At least ten counts were recorded for this clonotype. This sequence joins TRBV4-2 and TRBJ2-7, with 7 bases aligning to TRBD1. The V segment lost 0 bases and the J segment 0 bases; nucleotides outside the gene matches: 2. This CDR3 contains 15 residues. Germline CDR1 LGHNA, CDR2 YNFKEQ. The CDR3 DNA sequence: TGTGCCAGCAGCCAAGACTGGACAGGCTCCTACGAGCAGTACTTC. Its protein is CASSQDWTGSYEQYF.

This clonotype was recorded at least ten times. The gene calls are TRBV14 and TRBJ2-1; maybe TRBD1 (6 bases). Germline V gene sequence: CDR1 SGHDN, CDR2 FVKESK. The CDR3 length is 17 residues. The V gene lost 1 base and the J gene lost 0 bases, with 13 bases spanning the gap. The CDR3 sequence: CASSQVWGLSSYNEQFF. CDR3 coding DNA: TGTGCCAGCAGCCAAGTCTGGGGGCTGAGCTCCTACAATGAGCAGTTCTTC.

Concerning this clonotype itself: With a much larger clone just one base away, this may be a read error. The chain carries TRBV20-1 and TRBJ2-7; TRBD1 or TRBD2 may be the D gene (6 bases each). Per germline, CDR1 DFQATT and CDR2 SNEGSKA (reference sequence). The CDR3 runs to 12 residues. The DNA of the CDR3 is TGCAGTGCTAGCCCACAGGGCGGGGAGCAGTTCGTC. Translation gives CSASPQGGEQFV.

This clonotype has just a few counts. The CDR3 region is CASSPGASRETQYF. CDR3 coding DNA: TGTGCCAGCAGCCCAGGGGCGAGTCGAGAGACCCAGTACTTC. The V and J genes are TRBV7-8 and TRBJ2-5; D possibly corresponds to TRBD1 (6 bases). V shed 5 bases and J shed 4 bases, with 14 bases lying between them. The CDR3 contains 14 residues. Germline V CDR1 and CDR2: SGHVS, FQNEAQ.

This clonotype was seen many times. The gene calls are TRBV20-1 and TRBJ2-1; D possibly corresponds to TRBD2 (6 bases). Trimming removed 0 bases from V and 6 bases from J, with 18 bases in between. The CDR3 consists of 16 residues. Germline CDR1 reads DFQATT; CDR2 reads SNEGSKA (reference sequence). CDR3 nucleotide sequence: TGCAGTGCTAGAGATCGGGCGGGACTCCTTACCAATGAGCAGTTCTTC. This gives the protein CSARDRAGLLTNEQFF.

This clonotype was observed a handful of times. This chain connects TRBV4-1 to TRBJ1-5; D may be TRBD1 (5 bases). Germline lookup yields CDR1 MGHRA and CDR2 YSYEKL. The CDR3 consists of 17 residues. Trimming left V 0 bases short and J 6 bases short, with 18 bases between. The CDR3 nucleotides are TGCGCCAGCAGCCAAGATCTGTGGGGGAAAATAAGTCAGCCCCAGCATTTT. Its translation is CASSQDLWGKISQPQHF.

In its sample, this clonotype was seen many times. This chain uses TRBV5-1 with TRBJ1-1; unclear D gene. V lost 3 bases, J lost 4 bases, and 16 bases lay in between. The CDR3 covers 15 residues. Germline CDR1 reads SGHRS; CDR2 reads YFSETQ. As DNA, the CDR3 is TGCGCCAGCAGCTGGAACACGGGAGTAGGCACTGAAGCTTTCTTT. Its translation: CASSWNTGVGTEAFF.

This clonotype came up many times. The rearrangement links TRBV27 to TRBJ2-3; TRBD2 aligns across 7 bases. The germline gives CDR1 MNHEY, CDR2 SMNVEV (reference sequence). V shed 6 bases, J shed 6 bases, and the junction held 21 bases outside the gene matches. The CDR3 is 18 amino acids. The CDR3 bases are TGTGCCAGCAGAACCTCCGCCCTAGGCGGGGGTACCGAGGATACGCAGTATTTT. Translating it yields CASRTSALGGGTEDTQYF.

This clonotype turned up a few times. The J gene is TRBJ2-5, the V gene TRBV2, with D hard to call. V lost 4 bases and J 1 base, leaving 10 bases between the germline ends. The CDR3 spans 14 residues. Germline V gene data show CDR1 as SNHLY and CDR2 as FYNNEI. The CDR3 coding sequence is TGTGCCAGCAGTGTGGGCAGTAGCCAAGAGACCCAGTACTTC. It is translated as CASSVGSSQETQYF.

This clonotype has a handful of counts. This chain links TRBV20-1 with TRBJ2-3; 11 nucleotides line up with TRBD2. This CDR3 comprises 15 residues. J was trimmed by 1 base and V by 5 bases; bases with no gene match: 5. The V gene's germline CDR1 is DFQATT and CDR2 SNEGSKA (reference sequence). The CDR3 sequence is CSALLAGGGTDTQYF. In DNA form, the CDR3 reads TGCAGTGCTCTGTTAGCGGGGGGGGGCACAGATACGCAGTATTTT.

This clonotype was counted at least ten times. This chain connects TRBV20-1 to TRBJ2-7, with 7 bases identical to TRBD1. V trimming: 6 bases; J trimming: 6 bases; junction bases outside the gene matches: 11. CDR3 size: 13 residues. From germline, CDR1 is DFQATT and CDR2 SNEGSKA (reference sequence). CDR3 bases: TGCAGTGCCCCGAGACAGGGTCTCGTCGAGCAGTACGTC. Residues: CSAPRQGLVEQYV.

This clonotype occurred many times. The chain combines TRBV7-9 with TRBJ2-2, with 7 nucleotides matching TRBD2. There are 15 residues in the CDR3. CDR1 SEHNR and CDR2 FQNEAQ come from the germline V gene (reference sequence). The trim removed 0 bases at V and 5 bases at J, leaving 3 bases unmatched. CDR3 amino acids: CASSLASSGTGELFF. CDR3 DNA: TGTGCCAGCAGCTTAGCGTCTAGCGGAACCGGGGAGCTGTTTTTT. Looking up the rest from reference TRBV7-9 and TRBJ2-2 gives the full variable domain: DTGVSQNPRHKITKRGQNVTFRCDPISEHNRLYWYRQTLGQGPEFLTYFQNEAQLEKSRLLSDRFSAERPKGSFSTLEIQRTEQGDSAMYLCASSLASSGTGELFFGEGSRLTVL.

This clonotype was detected many times. The chain links TRBV4-1 to TRBJ1-5; D is undetermined. The CDR3 sequence is 15 residues long. Germline V gives CDR1 MGHRA, CDR2 YSYEKL. The V end was cut by 1 base, the J end by 3 bases, with 10 bases between. CDR3 in amino acids: CASSQGTEINQPQHF. In DNA form, the CDR3 reads TGCGCCAGCAGCCAAGGGACGGAGATCAATCAGCCCCAGCATTTT.

The gene calls are TRBV24-1 and TRBJ2-3; 8 bases match TRBD2. The V and J ends lost 10 bases and 4 bases, in that order; junction bases with no gene match: 6. Germline V gene lookup returns CDR1 KGHDR and CDR2 SFDVKD. This CDR3 is built from 13 residues. In DNA, the CDR3 is TGTGCCACTCAGGTTAGCGGGGCAGATACGCAGTATTTT. Translation gives CATQVSGADTQYF.

This clonotype was seen ten or more times. V and J are TRBV7-9 and TRBJ1-2; no definite D call. Deletions cut 4 bases from V and 2 bases from J, with 5 bases between. The CDR3 is 12 amino acids. CDR1 and CDR2 from the germline V gene are SEHNR and FQNEAQ (reference sequence). Here the CDR3 DNA reads TGTGCCAGCAGCTCCCGCAACTATGGCTACACCTTC. Protein sequence: CASSSRNYGYTF.

This clonotype was counted many times. The chain has TRBV6-6 and TRBJ1-2, with D uncertain. The CDR3 runs to 14 residues. Germline assignment: CDR1 MNHNY and CDR2 SVGAGI (reference sequence). The V end lost 5 bases, the J end lost 3 bases, and 13 bases lay between the germline ends. The CDR3 sequence is CASSEPGGYYGYTF. Written as DNA, the CDR3 is TGTGCCAGCAGTGAGCCCGGTGGATACTATGGCTACACCTTC.

This clonotype was counted ten times or more. CDR3 sequence (DNA): TGTGCCAGCAGCACCATCGGACAGGGGGCTGAGACCCAGTACTTC. It is translated as CASSTIGQGAETQYF. This chain connects TRBV7-2 to TRBJ2-5; 11 bases map to TRBD1. The germline V gene encodes CDR1 SGHTA and CDR2 FQGNSA. J lost 5 bases, V lost 5 bases, and 7 bases had no gene match. The CDR3 length is 15 residues.

This clonotype occurred many times. The gene calls are TRBV7-9 and TRBJ2-3; TRBD2 matches at 9 bases. Germline assignment: CDR1 SEHNR and CDR2 FQNEAQ (reference sequence). The CDR3 covers 15 residues. Trimming cost V 5 bases and J 4 bases; bases outside gene matches: 7. The CDR3 DNA follows: TGTGCCAGCAGCCCTATAGCGGGGGCAGCAGATACGCAGTATTTT. This codes for CASSPIAGAADTQYF.

This clonotype occurred a few times. The chain carries TRBV7-9 and TRBJ2-3; D possibly matches TRBD1 or TRBD2 (6 bases each). V shed 0 bases and J shed 0 bases, with 10 bases lying between them. The CDR3 is made up of 16 amino acids. Germline loops: CDR1 SEHNR, CDR2 FQNEAQ (reference sequence). The CDR3 sequence is CASSLAEGGSTDTQYF. In nucleotides, the CDR3 is TGTGCCAGCAGCTTAGCTGAGGGGGGAAGCACAGATACGCAGTATTTT.

V usage is TRBV7-9 and J usage is TRBJ2-7; D tentatively fits TRBD1 or TRBD2 (5 bases each). Trimming took off 1 base at V and 5 bases at J, with 9 bases between the two ends. This CDR3 comprises 13 residues. The germline CDR1 and CDR2 sequences are SEHNR and FQNEAQ (reference sequence). The CDR3 is CASSLVWGNEQYF. DNA of the CDR3: TGTGCCAGCAGCTTAGTCTGGGGGAACGAGCAGTACTTC.

The chain combines TRBV9 with TRBJ1-4; no reliable D call. Germline lookup yields CDR1 SGDLS and CDR2 YYNGEE. V dropped 2 bases and J dropped 8 bases, with 13 bases sitting between them. The CDR3 length is 14 residues. CDR3 region: CASSVGPQLEKLFF. CDR3 DNA sequence: TGTGCCAGCAGCGTTGGACCCCAATTGGAAAAACTGTTTTTT.

This clonotype has a count of ten or more. The gene calls are TRBV19 and TRBJ1-1, with D perhaps TRBD1 (6 bases). The CDR3 covers 17 residues. With 4 bases removed from V and 0 bases from J, the gap between germline ends came to 18 bases. The V gene's germline CDR1 is LNHDA and CDR2 SQIVND (reference sequence). CDR3 nucleotide sequence: TGTGCCAGTAGTAAACAGGGAATTTGGGGAATGAACACTGAAGCTTTCTTT. This codes for CASSKQGIWGMNTEAFF.

This clonotype occurred many times. The V call is TRBV12-3 or TRBV12-4, the J call TRBJ1-1; D is uncertain. V dropped 6 bases and J dropped 0 bases, with 11 bases sitting between them. This CDR3 contains 14 residues. The CDR3 loop is CASRSETLNTEAFF. In DNA form, the CDR3 reads TGTGCCAGCAGATCGGAGACCTTGAACACTGAAGCTTTCTTT.